These 13 T cell receptor beta chains came from one sample sequenced in a study of cytomegalovirus exposure and HLA in healthy donors. The PCR was carried out with 60 Vbeta primers and 13 Jbeta primers. The table came from immunoSEQ multiplex PCR; TCRdb's copy has only in-frame clones and leaves some out. Of 150,000 to 200,000 clones in the sample, approximately 85% were seen once. The specimen sequenced was PBMCs. These TCRs come from a man aged 18-30 years in good health and CMV-seropositive.

This chain uses TRBV4-1 with TRBJ2-1; 10 bases map to TRBD2. V was pared by 0 bases and J by 9 bases, with 23 bases of the junction left unmatched. The germline V gene has CDR1 MGHRA and CDR2 YSYEKL. This CDR3 contains 21 residues. For the CDR3, the DNA is TGCGCCAGCAGCCAAGATGGGAAGTCGTGGGGAGCGGGGGGGTTTCAGGGTGAGCAGTTCTTC. This sequence encodes CASSQDGKSWGAGGFQGEQFF.

The chain combines TRBV5-1 with TRBJ2-5; 7 nucleotides match TRBD1. The CDR3 runs to 15 residues. Losses at the gene ends were 4 bases for V and 2 bases for J; bases not matched to a gene: 8. Germline loops: CDR1 SGHRS, CDR2 YFSETQ. The CDR3 DNA reads as TGCGCCAGCAGCATATTCCGGGACAGACAAGAGACCCAGTACTTC. The encoded protein is CASSIFRDRQETQYF.

This rearrangement joins TRBV4-3 to TRBJ2-5; 8 bases align to TRBD2. The J call is doubtful: the DNA matches TRBJ2-7 better. Germline-derived CDR1 and CDR2 are LGHNA and YSLEER. The CDR3 contains 16 residues. CDR3 sequence reads: CASSPGGVAGTYEQYF. The CDR3 coding sequence is TGCGCCAGCAGCCCCGGAGGGGTAGCGGGAACCTACGAGCAGTACTTC.

This clone has a single count. One junction end does not reproduce the germline sequence, and a read error may be involved. Here the CDR3 reads CAGNPLDRAPNYGYTF. The CDR3 bases are TGTGCCGGCAACCCCCTAGACAGGGCCCCTAATTATGGCTACACCTTC. The J gene is TRBJ1-2, the V gene TRBV19; 7 bases map to TRBD1. CDR1 LNHDA and CDR2 SQIVND come from the germline V gene (reference sequence). This CDR3 region has 16 residues.

V and J are TRBV5-5 and TRBJ1-2; TRBD1 matches at 9 bases. The germline CDR1 and CDR2 sequences are SGHKS and YYEKEE (reference sequence). The CDR3 has 17 residues. The trim removed 0 bases at V and 4 bases at J, leaving 10 bases unmatched. The CDR3 spells CASSLETGGRETYGYTF. Written as DNA, the CDR3 is TGTGCCAGCAGCTTGGAGACAGGGGGTCGGGAAACCTATGGCTACACCTTC.

The V call is TRBV6-5, the J call TRBJ2-3, with D perhaps matching TRBD1 (5 bases). The CDR3 contains 13 residues. Germline lookup yields CDR1 MNHEY and CDR2 SVGAGI. V lost 2 bases and J lost 10, with 13 bases in between. Here the CDR3 reads CASSYATGYAQYF. The CDR3 DNA is TGTGCCAGCAGTTACGCAACAGGATACGCGCAGTATTTT.

The chain is built from TRBV5-1 and TRBJ2-3; 10 bases agree with TRBD2. V lost 7 bases and J lost 1; bases outside the gene matches: 3. CDR3 length equals 14 residues. Germline values: CDR1 SGHRS, CDR2 YFSETQ. In DNA form, the CDR3 reads TGCGCCAGCGCCCTAGCGGGGGGCACAGATACGCAGTATTTT. Its protein is CASALAGGTDTQYF.

J is TRBJ2-1 and V is TRBV4-3; TRBD1 might be the D (6 bases). The ends were cut back, 2 bases at V and 10 bases at J, with 12 bases in the middle. Germline V gene lookup returns CDR1 LGHNA and CDR2 YSLEER. There are 13 residues in the CDR3. The CDR3, as DNA: TGCGCCAGCAGCCAAACCGTAGGACAGGAGCAGTTCTTC. It codes for CASSQTVGQEQFF.

The chain is built from TRBV14 and TRBJ1-1; D perhaps matches TRBD1 (6 bases). V lost 1 base, J lost 4 bases, and 13 bases lay in between. The CDR3 spans 15 residues. The germline CDR1 and CDR2 sequences are SGHDN and FVKESK. The DNA of the CDR3 is TGTGCCAGCAGCCAAGCGGTAGGGGGGGGCACTGAAGCTTTCTTT. Protein sequence: CASSQAVGGGTEAFF.

The gene calls are TRBV7-9 and TRBJ1-1; 9 nucleotides line up with TRBD1. This CDR3 is built from 14 residues. CDR1 and CDR2 from the germline V gene are SEHNR and FQNEAQ (reference sequence). With 1 base clipped from V and 9 bases from J, the junction kept 6 bases outside the gene matches. The CDR3 reads CASSLDGTGLKAFF. As DNA, the CDR3 is TGTGCCAGCAGCTTAGATGGGACAGGGCTCAAAGCTTTCTTT.

Note on this clone: The same CDR3 is also encoded by other DNA sequences in this sample. The chain is built from TRBV5-4 and TRBJ1-1, with D possibly matching TRBD1 (5 bases). Germline V CDR1 and CDR2: SGHNT, YYREEE (reference sequence). The length of the CDR3 is 14 residues. With 5 bases removed from V and 8 bases from J, the gap between germline ends came to 19 bases. The CDR3 DNA sequence: TGTGCCAGCAGTTCCGACAGACTCCTAACAGAAGCTTTCTTT. Residues: CASSSDRLLTEAFF.

The genes are TRBV29-1 and TRBJ2-7, with TRBD2 identical over 8 bases. V was clipped by 3 bases and J by 3 bases; unmatched bases: 4. CDR3 size: 13 residues. CDR1 and CDR2 (germline): SQVTM, ANQGSEA. The CDR3 DNA reads TGCAGCGTTGATGACGGGAGGGGCTACGAGCAGTACTTC. Translating gives CSVDDGRGYEQYF.

The CDR3: CASSLFGGEAFF. The CDR3 nucleotides are TGTGCCAGCAGTTTATTCGGGGGTGAAGCTTTCTTT. The genes are TRBV27 and TRBJ1-1; possible D gene TRBD1, 5 bases. Trimming stripped 1 base from V and 7 bases from J, with 7 bases between. The CDR3 sequence is 12 residues long. Germline CDR1 reads MNHEY; CDR2 reads SMNVEV (reference sequence).